These 5 T cell receptor beta chains came from one sample sequenced in a study of metastatic and nonmetastatic thyroid tumors. TCRdb re-called the PCR reads via MiXCR. This table has 30,000 to 35,000 clones, around 23% appearing once. Patients underwent thyroid surgery, and none had received any treatment before it. The source material was tumor tissue. These receptors were taken from a male donor with papillary thyroid cancer or a benign thyroid nodule (not recorded which). Some clones in this sample may be carry-over from other donors' samples.

This clone is medium-sized by share. V usage is TRBV28 and J usage is TRBJ2-7; 7 bases map to TRBD2. Germline CDR1 MDHEN, CDR2 SYDVKM. Germline trimming cut 6 bases from V and 0 bases from J; bases unmatched to any gene: 8. There are 15 residues in the CDR3. Here the CDR3 DNA reads TGTGCCAGCAGCCGCAGCGGGGCGGCCTCCTACGAGCAGTACTTC. Translated, it gives CASSRSGAASYEQYF.

The CDR3 DNA sequence: TGTGCCTGGAGTGTCCCAGGTTCAGCCTACGAGCAGTACTTC. Residues: CAWSVPGSAYEQYF. The V gene is TRBV30, the J gene TRBJ2-7, with D uncertain. V shed 0 bases and J shed 2 bases, with 11 bases lying between them. Germline V gene data show CDR1 as GTSNPN and CDR2 as SVGIG (reference sequence). This CDR3 is 14 amino acids long.

By share, this clone counts as medium-sized. V gene TRBV7-2 combines with J gene TRBJ2-1, with D possibly being TRBD2 (6 bases). Germline lookup yields CDR1 SGHTA and CDR2 FQGNSA. The CDR3 runs 12 residues. Trimming left V 1 base short and J 12 bases short, with 10 bases between. The CDR3: CASSLGWGVQFF. The CDR3 coding sequence is TGTGCCAGCAGCTTAGGATGGGGGGTGCAGTTCTTC.

At least ten counts were recorded for this clone. V gene TRBV7-2 combines with J gene TRBJ1-4, with 8 positions matching TRBD1. V lost 1 base, J lost 5 bases, and 3 bases stayed unmatched. This CDR3 has 15 amino acids. Germline CDR1 and CDR2: SGHTA and FQGNSA. The CDR3: CASSLVDRVNEKLFF. DNA for the CDR3: TGTGCCAGCAGCTTAGTGGACAGGGTGAATGAAAAACTGTTTTTT.

The chain couples TRBV19 to TRBJ2-1, with D perhaps TRBD2 (6 bases). With 3 bases removed from V and 7 bases from J, the gap between germline ends came to 13 bases. The CDR3 has 14 amino acids. Per germline, CDR1 LNHDA and CDR2 SQIVND (reference sequence). This CDR3 is CASSMGAGLNEQFF. The CDR3 nucleotides are TGTGCCAGTAGTATGGGTGCGGGGTTGAATGAGCAGTTCTTC.